This T cell receptor (beta chain) was found in a study of cytomegalovirus exposure and HLA in healthy donors. About this clone itself: No antigen is known for it.

The germline CDR1 and CDR2 sequences are SGHTA and FQGNSA. J lost 4 bases, V lost 2 bases, and 5 bases had no gene match. The CDR3 contains 15 residues. Whole-study findings and limits: A later analysis showed HLA-associated TCR beta chains outstripping equally common others in clonal expansion. After further analysis at a later stage, 16,951 TCR beta sequences were associated with HLA alleles at 0.05 false discovery rate.

Both 60 Vbeta primers and 13 Jbeta primers went into the PCR. The method was immunoSEQ multiplex PCR; TCRdb's version includes in-frame clones alone and lacks a portion of them. Of about 180,000 clones listed, 82% are singletons. Sequencing was carried out using PBMCs. This chain uses TRBV7-2 with TRBJ2-1, with 7 bases that match TRBD2. This TCR derives from a man in his forties in good health and CMV-seronegative. The CDR3 loop reads CASSLRPAGYNEQFF. In DNA form, the CDR3 reads TGTGCCAGCAGCTTAAGGCCAGCGGGGTACAATGAGCAGTTCTTC.